This T cell receptor beta chain was captured in a study of shared clonotypes between healthy human individuals. Study-level background: Ranging from 18 to 49 in age, donors were a couple of women and a few men. Each donor's CD4 naive and CD4 memory cells filled three plates apiece, CD8 naive two, and CD8 memory one. Findings of the study overall: Only blood underwent sampling, and tissue repertoires likely differ.

A note on this clone: The antigen remains undetermined.

Tens of thousands of T cell genomes, or roughly 180 ng DNA, went into the sorted-subset replicate PCRs. Measured with immunoSEQ multiplex PCR; TCRdb has only the in-frame clones, and not every one. This table has about 980,000 clones, about three quarters appearing once. The material sequenced was memory CD4+ T cells sorted from blood. Subset indicated: CD45RA-negative fraction. This receptor was obtained from a man between 18 and 29 years old in good health.

The CDR3, as DNA: TGTGCCATCAGTACAGGTCTCGACTACGAGCAGTACTTC. Translation gives CAISTGLDYEQYF. The chain combines TRBV10-3 with TRBJ2-7; D is possibly TRBD1 (5 bases). Germline CDR1 is ENHRY and CDR2 is SYGVKD. This CDR3 is 13 amino acids long. V was clipped by 5 bases and J by 3 bases, with 11 bases between them.